Listed below are T cell receptor beta chains from one sample, sequenced in a study of cytomegalovirus exposure and HLA in healthy donors. Sequenced by immunoSEQ multiplex PCR; TCRdb stores in-frame clones only, minus some. The sample lists fewer than 60,000 clones; about 80% were seen once. Sequencing was done on a sample of PBMCs. The receptor set was obtained from a man between 50 and 59 years old in good health and CMV-seronegative. Both conserved end residues are part of each CDR3. A D gene is named only where the DNA matches it firmly. Rows may omit the clone size; those that give it use once, few, many or a size class.

v_gene: TRBV28
d_gene: .
j_gene: TRBJ1-2
abundance: .
CDR3aa: CASSDLGGGYTF
CDR3nt: TGTGCCAGCAGTGACCTGGGGGGGGGCTACACCTTC

v_gene: TRBV27
d_gene: .
j_gene: TRBJ1-5
abundance: .
CDR3aa: CASSLSGGYQPQHF
CDR3nt: TGTGCCAGCAGTTTATCCGGGGGGTATCAGCCCCAGCATTTT

v_gene: TRBV25-1
d_gene: TRBD2
j_gene: TRBJ2-7
abundance: .
CDR3aa: CASSELAGGPTTYEQYF
CDR3nt: TGTGCCAGCAGTGAGCTAGCGGGGGGGCCAACTACCTACGAGCAGTACTTC

v_gene: TRBV9
d_gene: .
j_gene: TRBJ1-2
abundance: .
CDR3aa: CASSPGSGIANYGYTF
CDR3nt: TGTGCCAGCAGCCCCGGTTCAGGGATAGCTAACTATGGCTACACCTTC

v_gene: TRBV7-3
d_gene: TRBD1
j_gene: TRBJ1-6
abundance: .
CDR3aa: CASSRQGNSPLHF
CDR3nt: TGTGCCAGCAGTCGACAGGGGAATTCACCCCTCCACTTT

v_gene: TRBV16
d_gene: TRBD1
j_gene: TRBJ1-5
abundance: .
CDR3aa: CASSEGTVSNQPQHF
CDR3nt: TGTGCCAGCAGCGAGGGGACAGTTAGCAATCAGCCCCAGCATTTT

v_gene: TRBV5-6
d_gene: TRBD1
j_gene: TRBJ1-5
abundance: .
CDR3aa: CASSLSFLTGNQPQHF
CDR3nt: TGTGCCAGCAGCTTGTCGTTCTTGACAGGGAATCAGCCCCAGCATTTT

v_gene: TRBV6-6
d_gene: .
j_gene: TRBJ2-2
abundance: once
CDR3aa: CASSQTGGSNTGELFF
CDR3nt: TGTGCCAGCAGTCAAACAGGTGGTTCTAACACCGGGGAGCTGTTTTTT

v_gene: TRBV5-4
d_gene: TRBD1
j_gene: TRBJ2-2
abundance: .
CDR3aa: CASSSLTGSNTGELFF
CDR3nt: TGTGCCAGCAGCTCGCTGACAGGGTCAAACACCGGGGAGCTGTTTTTT

v_gene: TRBV5-5
d_gene: .
j_gene: TRBJ1-2
abundance: .
CDR3aa: CASSYPGTGKGVGYTF
CDR3nt: TGTGCCAGCAGCTATCCCGGGACGGGGAAGGGGGTTGGCTACACCTTC

v_gene: TRBV4-2
d_gene: TRBD2
j_gene: TRBJ2-1
abundance: .
CDR3aa: CASSQDASGGANEQFF
CDR3nt: TGTGCCAGCAGCCAAGATGCCAGCGGGGGGGCCAATGAGCAGTTCTTC

v_gene: TRBV19
d_gene: TRBD1
j_gene: TRBJ1-2
abundance: .
CDR3aa: CASTPHQGGGYTF
CDR3nt: TGTGCCAGTACCCCTCACCAGGGGGGAGGCTACACCTTC

v_gene: TRBV4-2
d_gene: TRBD1
j_gene: TRBJ1-1
abundance: .
CDR3aa: CASSKPGQLNTEAFF
CDR3nt: TGTGCCAGCAGCAAACCGGGACAGCTGAACACTGAAGCTTTCTTT

v_gene: TRBV15
d_gene: .
j_gene: TRBJ2-7
abundance: .
CDR3aa: CATSTRWGESYEQYF
CDR3nt: TGTGCCACCAGCACCAGGTGGGGGGAGAGCTACGAGCAGTACTTC

v_gene: TRBV7-9
d_gene: TRBD1
j_gene: TRBJ1-6
abundance: .
CDR3aa: CASSLGEGAHSPLHF
CDR3nt: TGTGCCAGCAGTCTAGGAGAGGGGGCGCATTCACCCCTCCACTTT

v_gene: TRBV28
d_gene: .
j_gene: TRBJ2-7
abundance: .
CDR3aa: CASSTPRRRADEQYF
CDR3nt: TGTGCCAGCAGTACCCCCCGAAGGAGGGCTGACGAGCAGTACTTC

v_gene: TRBV6-6
d_gene: .
j_gene: TRBJ1-6
abundance: .
CDR3aa: CASRTQGSAYNSPLHF
CDR3nt: TGTGCCAGCAGGACACAGGGAAGCGCCTATAATTCACCCCTCCACTTT

v_gene: TRBV19
d_gene: .
j_gene: TRBJ2-2
abundance: few
CDR3aa: CASRIYPGGTGELFF
CDR3nt: TGTGCCAGTAGAATTTACCCCGGGGGCACCGGGGAGCTGTTTTTT

v_gene: TRBV7-2
d_gene: .
j_gene: TRBJ2-1
abundance: .
CDR3aa: CASSLASGVGQFF
CDR3nt: TGTGCCAGCAGCTTAGCTTCAGGGGTGGGGCAGTTCTTC

v_gene: TRBV5-1
d_gene: TRBD2
j_gene: TRBJ2-6
abundance: .
CDR3aa: CASSPLAGGGGANVLTF
CDR3nt: TGCGCCAGCAGCCCCCTAGCGGGGGGTGGTGGGGCCAACGTCCTGACTTTC

v_gene: TRBV6-5
d_gene: .
j_gene: TRBJ1-2
abundance: .
CDR3aa: CASSPRTEAGYTF
CDR3nt: TGTGCCAGCAGTCCCCGGACAGAGGCTGGCTACACCTTC

v_gene: TRBV7-3
d_gene: .
j_gene: TRBJ2-3
abundance: .
CDR3aa: CASSLSGDPDTQYF
CDR3nt: TGTGCCAGCAGCTTAAGCGGGGACCCAGATACGCAGTATTTT

v_gene: TRBV6-6
d_gene: TRBD1
j_gene: TRBJ1-1
abundance: .
CDR3aa: CASSYRGQINTEAFF
CDR3nt: TGTGCCAGCAGTTACCGGGGACAGATCAACACTGAAGCTTTCTTT

v_gene: TRBV29-1
d_gene: .
j_gene: TRBJ2-2
abundance: .
CDR3aa: CSVAGNTGELFF
CDR3nt: TGCAGCGTTGCGGGGAACACCGGGGAGCTGTTTTTT

v_gene: TRBV7-8
d_gene: TRBD2
j_gene: TRBJ2-7
abundance: once
CDR3aa: CASSQLAGGYEQYF
CDR3nt: TGTGCCAGCAGCCAACTAGCGGGGGGTTACGAGCAGTACTTC

v_gene: TRBV7-3
d_gene: .
j_gene: TRBJ2-5
abundance: .
CDR3aa: CASSFAGNQETQYF
CDR3nt: TGTGCCAGCAGCTTCGCAGGAAACCAAGAGACCCAGTACTTC

v_gene: TRBV6-5
d_gene: TRBD1
j_gene: TRBJ2-7
abundance: .
CDR3aa: CASSQGQLFYEQYF
CDR3nt: TGTGCCAGCAGTCAGGGACAGCTATTCTACGAGCAGTACTTC

v_gene: TRBV27
d_gene: .
j_gene: TRBJ2-1
abundance: .
CDR3aa: CASSQGSYNEQFF
CDR3nt: TGTGCCAGCAGTCAGGGAAGCTACAATGAGCAGTTCTTC

v_gene: TRBV5-1
d_gene: TRBD2
j_gene: TRBJ2-5
abundance: .
CDR3aa: CASSSVGRLAGGQETQYF
CDR3nt: TGCGCCAGCAGCTCGGTGGGTCGACTAGCGGGGGGGCAAGAGACCCAGTACTTC

v_gene: TRBV2
d_gene: TRBD1
j_gene: TRBJ2-6
abundance: .
CDR3aa: CASSYHAGTGLSGANVLTF
CDR3nt: TGTGCCAGCAGTTACCATGCGGGGACAGGCCTCTCTGGGGCCAACGTCCTGACTTTC

v_gene: TRBV6-5
d_gene: .
j_gene: TRBJ2-5
abundance: .
CDR3aa: CASASGMVQETQYF
CDR3nt: TGTGCCAGCGCCTCGGGGATGGTTCAAGAGACCCAGTACTTC

v_gene: TRBV5-4
d_gene: TRBD2
j_gene: TRBJ2-2
abundance: .
CDR3aa: CASSLEVVARGGVAGELFF
CDR3nt: TGTGCCAGCAGCTTGGAGGTCGTGGCGCGGGGGGGCGTCGCCGGGGAGCTGTTTTTT

v_gene: TRBV19
d_gene: .
j_gene: TRBJ1-5
abundance: few
CDR3aa: CASIATGYSNQPQHF
CDR3nt: TGTGCCAGTATCGCCACGGGGTATAGCAATCAGCCCCAGCATTTT

v_gene: TRBV6-4
d_gene: TRBD1
j_gene: TRBJ2-7
abundance: .
CDR3aa: CASSPRTGVHEQYF
CDR3nt: TGTGCCAGCAGTCCTAGGACAGGGGTCCACGAGCAGTACTTC

v_gene: TRBV5-6
d_gene: .
j_gene: TRBJ1-3
abundance: .
CDR3aa: CASSPIGGGGNTIYF
CDR3nt: TGTGCCAGCAGCCCGATCGGGGGAGGTGGAAACACCATATATTTT